Below are 14 T cell receptor beta chains sequenced from a single sample in a study of blood T cell repertoires in COVID-19. Here immunoSEQ multiplex PCR was the method, and the copy in TCRdb shows in-frame clones only, minus some. Of hundreds of thousands of clones listed, around 86% were seen once; the top ten hold more than 1.4%. The sample taken for sequencing was peripheral blood. Receptors were obtained from a woman between 25 and 40 years old with active or convalescent COVID-19.

The chain links TRBV25-1 to TRBJ2-2; the match to TRBD2 covers 9 bases. Per the germline V gene, CDR1 is MGHDK and CDR2 is SYGVNS. Unmatched junction bases numbered 3, after V lost 4 bases and J lost 3 bases. CDR3 length: 15 residues. This CDR3 reads CASSVWTSDTGELFF. For the CDR3, the DNA is TGTGCCAGCAGTGTCTGGACTAGCGACACCGGGGAGCTGTTTTTT.

This chain uses TRBV4-2 with TRBJ2-3; D is unclear. Germline V gene lookup returns CDR1 LGHNA and CDR2 YNFKEQ. This CDR3 contains 16 residues. Deletions cut 3 bases from V and 0 bases from J, with 13 bases between. Here the CDR3 reads CASSHVWLPSTDTQYF. The CDR3 DNA follows: TGTGCCAGCAGCCATGTGTGGCTTCCTAGCACAGATACGCAGTATTTT.

The chain has TRBV7-9 and TRBJ2-1; weak D call: TRBD1 (5 bases). The length of the CDR3 is 14 residues. V lost 5 bases and J 1 base, leaving 9 bases between the germline ends. Germline V gene data show CDR1 as SEHNR and CDR2 as FQNEAQ (reference sequence). The DNA of the CDR3 is TGTGCCAGCAGCCGGACAAATTCCTACAATGAGCAGTTCTTC. The encoded protein is CASSRTNSYNEQFF.

This chain uses TRBV7-8 with TRBJ1-5; possible D gene TRBD1, 6 bases. Germline-derived CDR1 and CDR2 are SGHVS and FQNEAQ. The V end was cut by 5 bases, the J end by 4 bases, with 15 bases between. The CDR3 has 15 amino acids. CDR3 DNA sequence: TGTGCCAGCAGCCAGATGGGGGGGCCAAATCAGCCCCAGCATTTT. It translates to CASSQMGGPNQPQHF.

The V gene is TRBV24-1, the J gene TRBJ2-1, with 7 bases matching TRBD2. V shed 1 base and J 8 bases; nucleotides not matched to a gene: 16. This CDR3 comprises 18 residues. The germline V gene encodes CDR1 KGHDR and CDR2 SFDVKD. CDR3 protein: CATSDLGTVWGGPDEQFF. DNA for the CDR3: TGTGCCACCAGTGATTTAGGGACCGTGTGGGGGGGACCCGATGAGCAGTTCTTC.

V gene TRBV19 combines with J gene TRBJ1-1; D might be TRBD1 (5 bases). This CDR3 region has 13 residues. V was cut by 9 bases and J by 4 bases, with 15 bases left in between. The germline CDR1 and CDR2 sequences are LNHDA and SQIVND (reference sequence). In DNA form, the CDR3 reads TGTGCCAGCACAATCCCGGGGGGCACTGAAGCTTTCTTT. Translating it yields CASTIPGGTEAFF.

J is TRBJ1-6 and V is TRBV15; 8 bases fit TRBD1. Losses at the gene ends were 2 bases for V and 7 bases for J; bases not matched to a gene: 7. Germline assignment: CDR1 LNHNV and CDR2 YYDKDF (reference sequence). This CDR3 is 16 amino acids long. The CDR3 sequence: CATSRQAGGNNSPLHF. The CDR3 region has the DNA TGTGCCACCAGCAGACAGGCAGGGGGCAACAATTCACCCCTCCACTTT.

Only one count was recorded for this clone. CDR3 in DNA: TGTGCCTGGAGTGAAAGGACAGGGTACAGTCTTGGCTACACCTTC. Protein product: CAWSERTGYSLGYTF. The genes are TRBV30 and TRBJ1-2, with 8 bases aligning to TRBD1. The length of the CDR3 is 15 residues. After removal of 1 base from V and 7 bases from J, the junction contained 11 bases not matched to a gene. The V gene's germline CDR1 is GTSNPN and CDR2 SVGIG (reference sequence).

The chain joins TRBV7-2 to TRBJ2-7; no clear D. The V gene lost 5 bases and the J gene lost 5 bases, with 10 bases spanning the gap. Germline loops: CDR1 SGHTA, CDR2 FQGNSA. This CDR3 region has 12 residues. CDR3 region: CASSPLRDEQYF. The CDR3 DNA sequence: TGTGCCAGCAGCCCACTCCGGGACGAGCAGTACTTC.

The chain couples TRBV6-6 to TRBJ2-2; D possibly corresponds to TRBD2 (7 bases). Trimming pared 5 bases from V and 4 bases from J, leaving 11 bases between. CDR1 and CDR2 (germline): MNHNY, SVGAGI (reference sequence). The CDR3 totals 14 residues. CDR3 amino acids: CASSRGEGTGELFF. The CDR3 DNA follows: TGTGCCAGCAGTAGGGGGGAGGGCACCGGGGAGCTGTTTTTT.

The chain recombines TRBV6-4 with TRBJ1-2; 8 nucleotides line up with TRBD1. V trimming: 5 bases; J trimming: 2 bases; junction bases outside the gene matches: 7. The CDR3 sequence is 15 residues long. Germline loops: CDR1 MRHNA, CDR2 SNTAGT. In nucleotides, the CDR3 is TGTGCCAGCAGTTTATCCGGGACAGGCAACTATGGCTACACCTTC. Translation: CASSLSGTGNYGYTF.

This clone was seen only once. The chain is built from TRBV15 and TRBJ2-7, with TRBD2 matching over 13 bases. V gave up 5 bases and J gave up 4 bases; unmatched junction bases: 5. This CDR3 spans 15 amino acids. Germline CDR1 LNHNV, CDR2 YYDKDF (reference sequence). The CDR3 nucleotides are TGTGCCACCAGCTCACTAGCGGGGGGGCCATACGAGCAGTACTTC. This sequence encodes CATSSLAGGPYEQYF.

The V and J genes are TRBV5-5 and TRBJ2-3; 8 nucleotides match TRBD1. Germline lookup yields CDR1 SGHKS and CDR2 YYEKEE (reference sequence). The CDR3 consists of 15 residues. Trimming removed 6 bases from V and 2 bases from J; junction bases left unmatched: 8. CDR3 in DNA: TGTGCCAGCACAAGAACAGGGGGGTACACAGATACGCAGTATTTT. Translating it yields CASTRTGGYTDTQYF.

The gene calls are TRBV6-4 and TRBJ1-1; 7 bases map to TRBD1. CDR1 is MRHNA, CDR2 SNTAGT, per germline. With V trimmed by 2 bases and J by 8 bases, 11 bases remained unmatched. The CDR3 totals 15 residues. CDR3 residues: CASSDPNREGAEAFF. DNA for the CDR3: TGTGCCAGCAGTGACCCCAATCGAGAGGGGGCGGAAGCTTTCTTT.